This is a list of T cell receptor beta chains from one sample in a study of PD-1 blockade in classical Hodgkin lymphoma. Sequenced by immunoSEQ multiplex PCR; TCRdb stores in-frame clones only, minus some. The sample has about 20,000 clones, 84% seen once; the top ten hold 7.3%. Sequenced here: CD8+ T cells from blood, sampled before the fourth cycle of nivolumab. These receptor sequences come from a human donor with classical Hodgkin lymphoma. The CDR3 runs from the conserved cysteine through the conserved F or W. A D gene is named only where the DNA matches it firmly. Size is stated for part of the rows, as once, few or many counts, or as a class when the clone is expanded.

V gene	J gene	CDR3 length	D gene	clone size	CDR3 protein	CDR3 DNA
TRBV7-9	TRBJ2-2	12	.	.	CASISGAGELFF	TGTGCCAGCATCTCCGGAGCCGGGGAGCTGTTTTTT
TRBV4-1	TRBJ2-3	14	TRBD2	.	CASSLSGGTDTQYF	TGCGCCAGCAGCCTCAGCGGGGGCACAGATACGCAGTATTTT
TRBV19	TRBJ2-4	14	.	.	CASRSQGVKNIQYF	TGTGCCAGTAGATCACAGGGTGTCAAAAACATTCAGTACTTC
TRBV5-6	TRBJ2-1	12	.	.	CASSWERNEQFF	TGTGCCAGCAGCTGGGAACGCAATGAGCAGTTCTTC
TRBV2	TRBJ2-4	13	.	.	CASRGRGQNIQYF	TGTGCCAGCAGAGGTAGGGGCCAAAACATTCAGTACTTC
TRBV13	TRBJ1-4	14	.	.	CASSLKESNEKLFF	TGTGCCAGCAGCTTAAAGGAGTCTAATGAAAAACTGTTTTTT
TRBV9	TRBJ2-7	12	.	.	CASSADSYEQYF	TGTGCCAGCAGCGCTGACTCCTACGAGCAGTACTTC
TRBV11-1	TRBJ1-1	16	.	.	CASSSDGGWTDTEAFF	TGTGCCAGCAGCTCCGACGGAGGCTGGACCGACACTGAAGCTTTCTTT
TRBV27	TRBJ1-2	11	.	.	CASGVGIGYTF	TGTGCCAGCGGGGTTGGGATTGGCTACACCTTC
TRBV7-2	TRBJ2-3	14	.	.	CASSLWPGLDTQYF	TGTGCCAGCAGCTTATGGCCAGGCCTAGATACGCAGTATTTT
TRBV2	TRBJ1-3	15	.	few	CASAEDSVSGNTIYF	TGTGCCAGCGCGGAGGACAGCGTCTCTGGAAACACCATATATTTT
TRBV9	TRBJ1-1	13	.	.	CASSPPSGAEAFF	TGTGCCAGCAGCCCACCGAGCGGCGCTGAAGCTTTCTTT
TRBV5-6	TRBJ2-7	15	.	.	CASSATIGFRYEQYF	TGTGCCAGCAGCGCCACAATTGGTTTCCGCTACGAGCAGTACTTC
TRBV11-2	TRBJ1-1	12	TRBD1	.	CASSTDRVEAFF	TGTGCCAGCAGCACAGACAGGGTTGAAGCTTTCTTT
TRBV29-1	TRBJ1-1	10	.	.	CSVEVTEAFF	TGCAGCGTTGAAGTCACTGAAGCTTTCTTT
TRBV4-3	TRBJ2-5	15	TRBD2	.	CASSGRLAGVETQYF	TGCGCCAGCAGCGGACGACTAGCGGGGGTTGAGACCCAGTACTTC
TRBV4-2	TRBJ2-7	16	.	.	CASSHISTRSSYEQYF	TGTGCCAGCAGCCATATATCGACTAGATCCTCCTACGAGCAGTACTTC
TRBV7-2	TRBJ2-7	16	TRBD2	.	CASSSGLAGGTYEQYF	TGTGCCAGCAGCTCAGGACTAGCGGGGGGGACCTACGAGCAGTACTTC
TRBV6-5	TRBJ1-5	13	.	.	CASSYSVNQPQHF	TGTGCCAGCAGTTACTCGGTAAATCAGCCCCAGCATTTT
TRBV13	TRBJ2-7	15	.	.	CASSFGPTITYEQYF	TGTGCCAGCAGCTTCGGACCGACGATAACCTACGAGCAGTACTTC
TRBV7-9	TRBJ2-7	15	TRBD1	.	CASSSPGTDPYEQYF	TGTGCCAGCAGCTCGCCCGGGACAGATCCCTACGAGCAGTACTTC
TRBV5-4	TRBJ2-7	15	.	.	CASSLRGTWPYEQYF	TGTGCCAGCAGCCTCCGGGGGACGTGGCCCTACGAGCAGTACTTC
TRBV14	TRBJ2-6	15	.	.	CASSQVISGANVLTF	TGTGCCAGCAGCCAAGTGATCTCTGGGGCCAACGTCCTGACTTTC
TRBV2	TRBJ2-2	13	TRBD2	.	CASSAGGGGELFF	TGTGCCAGCAGTGCGGGAGGTGGAGGGGAGCTGTTTTTT
TRBV9	TRBJ2-2	15	TRBD2	.	CASSGSGAYTGELFF	TGTGCCAGCAGCGGAAGCGGGGCCTACACCGGGGAGCTGTTTTTT
TRBV6-1	TRBJ1-4	14	.	.	CASSERSSYEKLFF	TGTGCCAGCAGTGAAAGATCTTCTTATGAAAAACTGTTTTTT
TRBV11-2	TRBJ2-2	13	.	.	CASRMVGVGELFF	TGTGCCAGCAGAATGGTCGGGGTCGGGGAGCTGTTTTTT
TRBV5-4	TRBJ1-2	14	.	.	CASSFLRGNYGYTF	TGTGCCAGCAGCTTCCTCCGGGGAAACTATGGCTACACCTTC
TRBV7-6	TRBJ2-7	16	TRBD1	.	CASSLEGQGFPYEQYF	TGTGCCAGCAGCTTAGAGGGACAGGGCTTTCCCTACGAGCAGTACTTC
TRBV5-5	TRBJ1-5	13	.	.	CASSQISSQPQHF	TGTGCCAGCAGCCAGATAAGCAGCCAGCCCCAGCATTTT
TRBV29-1	TRBJ1-5	15	.	.	CSVAGGAGGNQPQHF	TGCAGCGTCGCGGGAGGGGCCGGTGGCAATCAGCCCCAGCATTTT
TRBV5-5	TRBJ1-2	15	.	.	CASSLSGQNLYGYTF	TGTGCCAGCAGCTTGTCGGGGCAGAACCTCTATGGCTACACCTTC
TRBV7-9	TRBJ2-1	13	.	.	CASSSDPGNEQFF	TGTGCCAGCAGCTCAGACCCCGGGAATGAGCAGTTCTTC
TRBV27	TRBJ2-4	15	TRBD2	.	CASSLSWQGGNIQYF	TGTGCCAGCAGTTTATCGTGGCAGGGAGGGAACATTCAGTACTTC
TRBV18	TRBJ2-7	16	.	.	CASSPRVLLRPYEQYF	TGTGCCAGCTCACCACGGGTCTTACTTCGCCCCTACGAGCAGTACTTC
TRBV4-1	TRBJ2-1	13	.	.	CASSQGGEVEQFF	TGCGCCAGCAGCCAAGGGGGGGAGGTTGAGCAGTTCTTC
TRBV5-1	TRBJ2-1	15	TRBD1	.	CASSPGTGEYYEQFF	TGCGCCAGCAGCCCCGGGACAGGGGAATATTATGAGCAGTTCTTC
TRBV5-8	TRBJ2-1	12	.	.	CASSSIYNEQFF	TGTGCCAGCAGCTCTATATACAATGAGCAGTTCTTC
TRBV6-5	TRBJ2-1	14	.	.	CASSYSKGVNEQFF	TGTGCCAGCAGTTACTCGAAAGGGGTCAATGAGCAGTTCTTC
TRBV30	TRBJ1-4	16	.	.	CAWRGGSFSTNEKLFF	TGTGCCTGGAGAGGGGGGTCATTTTCAACTAATGAAAAACTGTTTTTT
TRBV6-5	TRBJ1-3	15	TRBD1	.	CASKPGTGEGNTIYF	TGTGCCAGCAAACCCGGGACAGGCGAAGGAAACACCATATATTTT
TRBV6-5	TRBJ2-1	15	.	.	CASSPTGTPYNEQFF	TGTGCCAGCAGTCCGACCGGGACACCTTACAATGAGCAGTTCTTC
TRBV6-4	TRBJ2-1	13	.	.	CASSDSPGYEQFF	TGTGCCAGCAGTGACTCCCCGGGGTATGAGCAGTTCTTC
TRBV6-6	TRBJ2-1	15	.	.	CASSFLGAINNEQFF	TGTGCCAGCAGTTTTCTGGGGGCGATAAACAATGAGCAGTTCTTC
TRBV15	TRBJ2-1	14	.	.	CATTFLGGYNEQFF	TGTGCCACCACCTTTCTGGGGGGTTACAATGAGCAGTTCTTC
TRBV5-8	TRBJ1-1	14	.	.	CASSRVTGATEAFF	TGTGCCAGCAGTCGAGTAACCGGGGCCACTGAAGCTTTCTTT
TRBV10-1	TRBJ2-3	14	.	.	CASSDSRSTDTQYF	TGCGCCAGCAGTGACTCTAGGAGCACAGATACGCAGTATTTT
TRBV5-6	TRBJ1-2	15	TRBD1	.	CASSLWAQGGYGYTF	TGTGCCAGCAGCTTGTGGGCACAGGGGGGTTATGGCTACACCTTC
TRBV12-5	TRBJ2-3	16	TRBD2	once	CASGTRTSGYTDTQYF	TGTGCTAGTGGTACCCGGACTAGCGGGTACACAGATACGCAGTATTTT